This T cell receptor (beta chain) was identified in a study of T-cell memory formation after mild COVID-19. At the level of the study: Most TCR clusters belonged to a single donor.

J gave up 4 bases and V 4 bases, and 6 bases lay outside the gene matches. The CDR3 sequence is 15 residues long. The V gene's germline CDR1 is DFQATT and CDR2 SNEGSKA (reference sequence). As for this clonotype: What it recognizes is unknown.

One entry per CDR3 protein, called by TCRdb with MiXCR from the 5' RACE reads. The table has tens of thousands of distinct CDR3 sequences, approximately 12% seen once. Study-wide points: There were some responding clones in pre-infection memory, which suggested that cross-reactive memory had joined. CD4+ contracting clones were found mainly in CM and EM, and CD8+ ones in EMRA.

The chain couples TRBV20-1 to TRBJ2-3; 12 bases fit TRBD2. Sequenced material: PBMCs or a T cell subset sorted from them (not recorded which). The TCR was taken from a man between 18 and 35 years old who had mild COVID-19 (a few samples of this study predate the infection). Cell type and time point are not known. Here the CDR3 reads CSATPSGGAADTQYF. CDR3 DNA sequence: TGCAGTGCTACGCCTAGCGGGGGGGCCGCAGATACGCAGTATTTT.